This T cell receptor (beta chain) was sequenced during a study of response to subunit inactivated influenza vaccine. This clonotype was observed many times. What it recognizes is unknown. MiXCR, applied by TCRdb to the RT-PCR reads, yields one record per CDR3 protein. The sample records a few hundred thousand distinct CDR3 sequences, over 20% being singletons. From germline, CDR1 is SEHNR and CDR2 FQNEAQ (reference sequence). The CDR3 runs to 13 residues. The V end lost 8 bases, the J end lost 5 bases, and 13 bases lay between the germline ends. Study results and limitations: Each seasonal influenza vaccination recruits few new T cells, the authors suggested.

The chain has TRBV7-9 and TRBJ1-5; D unclear. The sample in question was PBMCs from blood, obtained 21 months after vaccination. The origin of this receptor is a man aged 45 to 70 who received an inactivated influenza vaccine. The DNA of the CDR3 is TGTGCCAGCGGAGCGGGGAGGTATCAGCCCCAGCATTTT. Amino acids: CASGAGRYQPQHF.